A single sample gave rise to the 11 T cell receptor beta chains below, sequenced in a study of cytomegalovirus exposure and HLA in healthy donors. The PCR was carried out with 60 Vbeta primers and 13 Jbeta primers. Sequenced by immunoSEQ multiplex PCR; TCRdb stores in-frame clones only, minus some. The data show some 150,000 clones, 80% seen once. The sequencing sample was made of PBMCs. The receptors were sampled from a man in his thirties or forties in good health and CMV-seronegative.

The chain employs TRBV30 and TRBJ2-7, with TRBD1 as a possible D gene (5 bases). Germline V lookup: CDR1 GTSNPN, CDR2 SVGIG (reference sequence). V was cut by 5 bases and J by 4 bases, with 9 bases left in between. The CDR3 loop spans 11 amino acids. Written as DNA, the CDR3 is TGTGCCTGGGAAAAGGGGTACGAGCAGTACTTC. Its translation: CAWEKGYEQYF.

This chain links TRBV2 with TRBJ1-5, with TRBD1 identical over 9 bases. CDR1 and CDR2 (germline): SNHLY, FYNNEI. There are 15 residues in the CDR3. Unmatched junction bases numbered 7, after V lost 5 bases and J lost 5 bases. The CDR3 DNA follows: TGTGCCAGCAGTCCAGACAGGGGGAGATATCAGCCCCAGCATTTT. Its protein product is CASSPDRGRYQPQHF.

This rearrangement joins TRBV4-3 to TRBJ2-3, with D perhaps matching TRBD2 (5 bases). The germline gives CDR1 LGHNA, CDR2 YSLEER. The germline V and J ends were trimmed by 1 base and 0 bases, with 14 bases remaining between them. This CDR3 contains 17 residues. The CDR3 DNA reads TGCGCCAGCAGCCAAGGGCTCCGGGAAAGAAGCACAGATACGCAGTATTTT. Protein product: CASSQGLRERSTDTQYF.

The V call is TRBV13, the J call TRBJ2-7, with TRBD2 matching 8 bases. This CDR3 comprises 15 residues. CDR1 is PRHDT, CDR2 FYEKMQ, per germline (reference sequence). With V trimmed by 3 bases and J by 2 bases, 6 bases remained unmatched. The CDR3 DNA sequence: TGTGCCAGCAGCTTTGGTTCTAGCGGGCCCTACGAGCAGTACTTC. The encoded protein is CASSFGSSGPYEQYF.

This clone has just a few counts. CDR3 region: CASSSQPGQIYEQYF. The CDR3 DNA reads TGTGCCAGCAGTTCACAACCGGGACAGATTTACGAGCAGTACTTC. The gene calls are TRBV27 and TRBJ2-7, with TRBD1 matching over 7 bases. Unmatched junction bases numbered 10, after V lost 4 bases and J lost 4 bases. The CDR3 is 15 amino acids. The germline V gene has CDR1 MNHEY and CDR2 SMNVEV (reference sequence).

CDR3 DNA: TGTGCCAGCAGCTTAGTAGGGGGGGACGAGCAGTACTTC. Its translation is CASSLVGGDEQYF. This chain links TRBV7-2 with TRBJ2-7; possibly TRBD2 for D (7 bases). V was trimmed by 1 base and J by 5 bases, leaving 9 bases between them. This CDR3 spans 13 amino acids. CDR1 and CDR2 from the germline V gene are SGHTA and FQGNSA.

The chain's CDR3 is CASSRLQGNLQETQYF. The CDR3 nucleotides read TGTGCCAGTAGTAGACTTCAGGGGAACCTACAAGAGACCCAGTACTTC. The rearrangement links TRBV19 to TRBJ2-5, with D possibly being TRBD1 (6 bases). Germline V gene data show CDR1 as LNHDA and CDR2 as SQIVND (reference sequence). The CDR3 consists of 16 residues. V lost 4 bases and J lost 2, with 17 bases in between. The full variable domain, with the rest looked up from reference TRBV19 and TRBJ2-5, is DGGITQSPKYLFRKEGQNVTLSCEQNLNHDAMYWYRQDPGQGLRLIYYSQIVNDFQKGDIAEGYSVSREKKESFPLTVTSAQKNPTAFYLCASSRLQGNLQETQYFGPGTRLLVL.

The chain couples TRBV28 to TRBJ2-7; TRBD1 agrees at 7 bases. The ends lost 4 bases at V and 2 bases at J; junction bases unmatched: 11. This CDR3 comprises 16 residues. Per germline, CDR1 MDHEN and CDR2 SYDVKM. CDR3 coding DNA: TGTGCCAGCAGTTCTTCCTACAGGGGAGAAACCTACGAGCAGTACTTC. This translates into CASSSSYRGETYEQYF. Full variable domain (remainder filled in from reference TRBV28 and TRBJ2-7): DVKVTQSSRYLVKRTGEKVFLECVQDMDHENMFWYRQDPGLGLRLIYFSYDVKMKEKGDIPEGYSVSREKKERFSLILESASTNQTSMYLCASSSSYRGETYEQYFGPGTRLTVT.

The V call is TRBV27, the J call TRBJ2-7, with 7 positions matching TRBD1. J lost 0 bases, V lost 8 bases, and 1 base had no gene match. The CDR3 is made up of 12 amino acids. Germline assignment: CDR1 MNHEY and CDR2 SMNVEV (reference sequence). As DNA, the CDR3 is TGTGCCAGCGGGGACAGCTCCTACGAGCAGTACTTC. As protein: CASGDSSYEQYF.

J is TRBJ2-1 and V is TRBV18, with D perhaps TRBD2 (5 bases). The CDR3 covers 14 residues. Trimming removed 6 bases at V and 5 bases at J, with 14 bases between. In germline, CDR1 is KGHSH, CDR2 LQKENI. As DNA, the CDR3 is TGTGCCAGCTCGAGGGAGCAGGCGCACAATGAGCAGTTCTTC. Translated, it gives CASSREQAHNEQFF.

The chain is built from TRBV13 and TRBJ2-7; D possibly corresponds to TRBD2 (6 bases). This CDR3 has 15 residues. V was clipped by 6 bases and J by 3 bases, with 18 bases between them. The germline gives CDR1 PRHDT, CDR2 FYEKMQ (reference sequence). CDR3 in DNA: TGTGCCAGCAGGGTCTGGGGCGGGAAAAACTACGAGCAGTACTTC. Amino acid sequence: CASRVWGGKNYEQYF.